These 9 T cell receptor beta chains were sequenced from one sample in a study of CD8 T cells in Susac syndrome (dated by TCRdb to 2018 to 2020). Library method: the immunoSEQ multiplex PCR assay. RNA was extracted using the RNeasy kit, and about 0.45 to 1 microgram was reverse transcribed with random hexamers. TCRdb cleaned the public reads at Q25 with fastp, built clones with MiXCR and kept in-frame beta chains. Rows matching on CDR3 protein sequence are summarized as one entry with the most common DNA and genes. The sample contains 95,000 to 150,000 distinct CDR3 sequences, roughly 94% of them found a single time. About 0.098% of the sample lies in the top ten. Sequencing was done on a sample of CD4+ T cells from PBMCs. Receptors originate from a human donor in good health.

The J gene is TRBJ1-2, the V gene TRBV19; tentative D call: TRBD1 (5 bases). The germline V and J ends were trimmed by 7 bases and 4 bases, with 22 bases remaining between them. Germline lookup yields CDR1 LNHDA and CDR2 SQIVND (reference sequence). There are 16 residues in the CDR3. In DNA, the CDR3 is TGTGCCAGTAACCCCTCATTGGGGGGAAGAGGCTATGGCTACACCTTC. Translation: CASNPSLGGRGYGYTF.

The chain's CDR3 is CASSQEGRSYSEQYF. The DNA for the CDR3 is TGTGCCAGCAGCCAAGAGGGCAGGTCCTACTCCGAGCAGTACTTC. The V and J genes are TRBV3-1 and TRBJ2-7; D is unresolved. CDR3 length: 15 residues. The V and J ends lost 0 bases and 6 bases respectively, with 15 bases between them. The germline gives CDR1 LGHDT, CDR2 YNNKEL (reference sequence).

The chain carries TRBV6-2 or TRBV6-3 and TRBJ1-5; weak D call: TRBD1 (5 bases). CDR3 length: 13 residues. The germline V and J ends were trimmed by 7 bases and 4 bases, with 11 bases remaining between them. CDR1 and CDR2 from the germline V gene are MNHEY and SVGEGT. The CDR3 DNA sequence: TGTGCCAGCACCGACAGACAGAATCAGCCCCAGCATTTT. Its translation: CASTDRQNQPQHF.

The chain joins TRBV29-1 to TRBJ2-1; D ambiguous. This CDR3 has 11 residues. Germline CDR1 and CDR2: SQVTM and ANQGSEA. V dropped 3 bases and J dropped 9 bases, with 9 bases sitting between them. DNA of the CDR3: TGCAGCGTTGAGGCCTATAGTGAGCAGTTCTTC. It codes for CSVEAYSEQFF.

This clonotype was counted once. The V gene is TRBV19, the J gene TRBJ1-2, with 8 positions matching TRBD1. V gave up 3 bases and J gave up 2 bases; unmatched junction bases: 5. There are 15 residues in the CDR3. CDR1 and CDR2 from the germline V gene are LNHDA and SQIVND (reference sequence). This chain's CDR3 is CASSIIGQGNYGYTF. In DNA, the CDR3 is TGTGCCAGTAGTATCATCGGACAGGGCAACTATGGCTACACCTTC.

This sequence joins TRBV19 and TRBJ1-2; D ambiguous. Per germline, CDR1 LNHDA and CDR2 SQIVND (reference sequence). This CDR3 is 10 amino acids long. V was cut by 8 bases and J by 4 bases, with 5 bases left in between. The CDR3 DNA reads as TGTGCCAGTGGATTCTATGGCTACACCTTC. It codes for CASGFYGYTF.

The J gene is TRBJ2-5, the V gene TRBV10-1; D is perhaps TRBD1 (5 bases). Trimming shortened V by 4 bases and J by 7 bases, and 19 bases separated the two germline ends. Per germline, CDR1 WNHNN and CDR2 SYGVQD (reference sequence). The CDR3 extends over 15 amino acids. CDR3 amino acids: CASSGSSTDRWTQYF. CDR3 nucleotide sequence: TGCGCCAGCAGTGGTTCCTCGACAGATCGGTGGACCCAGTACTTC.

The chain has TRBV6-2 or TRBV6-3 and TRBJ2-2, with D possibly called TRBD1 or TRBD2 (6 bases each). This CDR3 contains 18 residues. CDR1 is MNHEY and CDR2 is SVGEGT in the germline V gene. Trimming removed 2 bases at V and 5 bases at J, with 21 bases between. CDR3 bases: TGTGCCAGCAGTTACGGAGGCGGGAAGACAGGTGGGACCGGGGAGCTGTTTTTT. Translating gives CASSYGGGKTGGTGELFF.

V and J are TRBV23-1 and TRBJ1-2; no clear D gene. TRBV23-1 falls under the ORF class, with uncertain function. The CDR3 extends over 16 amino acids. Deletions cut 9 bases from V and 4 bases from J, with 24 bases between. The CDR3 coding sequence is TGCGCCAGGAAAAGACGGACGGACCCAATGGGCTATGGCTACACCTTC. As protein: CARKRRTDPMGYGYTF.